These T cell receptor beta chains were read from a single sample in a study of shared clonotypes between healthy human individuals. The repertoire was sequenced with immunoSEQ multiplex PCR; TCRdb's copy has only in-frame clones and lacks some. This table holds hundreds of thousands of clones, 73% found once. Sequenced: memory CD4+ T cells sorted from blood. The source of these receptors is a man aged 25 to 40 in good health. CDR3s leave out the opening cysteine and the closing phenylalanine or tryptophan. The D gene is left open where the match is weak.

ASSTGGPSQSYNEQF TRBV9 .
ASSSYLGQGEDEQY TRBV7-9 TRBD1
ASEVGNTDTQY TRBV6-1 .
ASSEVGRASYNEQF TRBV4-1 TRBD2
ASSFTGTAF TRBV5-8 TRBD1
AIVPGQGARETQY TRBV5-1 TRBD1
ASSRQGNTEAF TRBV6-1 .
ASSIPGETQY TRBV19 .
ASSLDIGTEAF TRBV5-1 .
ASSPQGINEKLF TRBV5-1 .
ASSVGQGRETQY TRBV9 .
SVPGLAGTDTQY TRBV29-1 TRBD2
ATSTRDNYGYT TRBV15 .
ASSLWGEGSGKVQF TRBV28 TRBD2
ASSGRLAGVLETQY TRBV19 TRBD2
ASSLWGQGSNQPQH TRBV28 TRBD1
ASSQDRGRAF TRBV14 .
ASKSYTDTQY TRBV6-5 .
AISGDKNTEAF TRBV10-3 .
ASSPQGPNNEQF TRBV5-4 .
ASSWRGYGYT TRBV2 .
ASSLLAGLQPQH TRBV7-8 .
ASSQVFGTGASSGANVLT TRBV4-3 TRBD1
ASSASGTDTQY TRBV10-1 .
ASSVETARGTQH TRBV2 .
ASSYSAGPNQPQH TRBV6-6 .